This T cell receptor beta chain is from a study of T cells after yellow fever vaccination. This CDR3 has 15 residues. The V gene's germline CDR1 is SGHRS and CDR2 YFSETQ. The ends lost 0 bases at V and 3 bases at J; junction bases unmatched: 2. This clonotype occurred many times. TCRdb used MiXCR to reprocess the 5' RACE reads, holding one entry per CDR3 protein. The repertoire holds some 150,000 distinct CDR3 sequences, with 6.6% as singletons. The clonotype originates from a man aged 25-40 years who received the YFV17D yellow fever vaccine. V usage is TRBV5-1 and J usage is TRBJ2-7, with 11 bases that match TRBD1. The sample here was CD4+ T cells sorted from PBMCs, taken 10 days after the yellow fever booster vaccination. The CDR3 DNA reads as TGCGCCAGCAGCTTGGGCGGGACAGGGGGCTACGAGCAGTACTTC. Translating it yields CASSLGGTGGYEQYF.